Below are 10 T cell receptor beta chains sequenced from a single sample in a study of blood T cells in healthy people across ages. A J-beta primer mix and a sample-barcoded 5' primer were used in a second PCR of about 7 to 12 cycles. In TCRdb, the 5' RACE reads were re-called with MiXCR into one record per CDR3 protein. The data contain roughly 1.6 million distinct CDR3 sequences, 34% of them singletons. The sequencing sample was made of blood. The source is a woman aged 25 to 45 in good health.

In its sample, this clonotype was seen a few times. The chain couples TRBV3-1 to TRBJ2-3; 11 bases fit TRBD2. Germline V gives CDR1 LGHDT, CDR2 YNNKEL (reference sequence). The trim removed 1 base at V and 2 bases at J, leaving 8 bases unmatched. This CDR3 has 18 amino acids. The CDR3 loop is CASSQVARGLAATDTQYF. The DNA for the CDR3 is TGTGCCAGCAGCCAAGTAGCGCGGGGACTAGCGGCCACAGATACGCAGTATTTT.

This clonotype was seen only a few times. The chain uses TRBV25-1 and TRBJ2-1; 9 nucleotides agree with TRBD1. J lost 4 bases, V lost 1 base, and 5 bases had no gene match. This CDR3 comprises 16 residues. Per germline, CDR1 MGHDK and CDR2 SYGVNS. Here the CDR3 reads CASSEWGQGPYNEQFF. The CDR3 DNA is TGTGCCAGCAGTGAATGGGGACAGGGACCGTACAATGAGCAGTTCTTC.

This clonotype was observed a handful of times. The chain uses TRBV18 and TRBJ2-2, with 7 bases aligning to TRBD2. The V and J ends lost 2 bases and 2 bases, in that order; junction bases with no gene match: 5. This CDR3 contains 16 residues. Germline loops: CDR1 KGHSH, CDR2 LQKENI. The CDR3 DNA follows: TGTGCCAGCTCACCAGTCCTAGCGGAAAACACCGGGGAGCTGTTTTTT. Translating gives CASSPVLAENTGELFF.

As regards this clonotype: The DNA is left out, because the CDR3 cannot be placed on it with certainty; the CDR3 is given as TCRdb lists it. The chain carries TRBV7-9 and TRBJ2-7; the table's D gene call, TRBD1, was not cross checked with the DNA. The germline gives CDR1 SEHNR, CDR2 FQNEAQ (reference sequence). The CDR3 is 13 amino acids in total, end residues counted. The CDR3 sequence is CASSSSEQGTQYF.

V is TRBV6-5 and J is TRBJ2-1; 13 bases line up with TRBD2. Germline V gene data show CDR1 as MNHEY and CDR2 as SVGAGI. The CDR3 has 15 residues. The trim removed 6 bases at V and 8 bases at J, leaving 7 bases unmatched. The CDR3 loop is CASSTGLAGVYEQFF. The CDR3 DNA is TGTGCCAGCAGCACCGGACTAGCGGGAGTATATGAGCAGTTCTTC.

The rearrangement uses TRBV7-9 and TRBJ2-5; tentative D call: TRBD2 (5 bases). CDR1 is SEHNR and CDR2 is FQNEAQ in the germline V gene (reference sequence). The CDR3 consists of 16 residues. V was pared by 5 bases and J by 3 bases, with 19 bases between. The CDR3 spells CASSLSNGLTKETQYF. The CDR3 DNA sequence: TGTGCCAGCAGCCTTAGTAATGGACTTACTAAAGAGACCCAGTACTTC.

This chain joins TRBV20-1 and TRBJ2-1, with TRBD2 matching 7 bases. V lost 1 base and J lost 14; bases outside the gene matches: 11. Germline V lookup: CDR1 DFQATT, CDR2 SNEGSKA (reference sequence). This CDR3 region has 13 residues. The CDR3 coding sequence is TGCAGTGCTAGAGGGGGAATCGGTGGGGGGGAGTTCTTC. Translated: CSARGGIGGGEFF.

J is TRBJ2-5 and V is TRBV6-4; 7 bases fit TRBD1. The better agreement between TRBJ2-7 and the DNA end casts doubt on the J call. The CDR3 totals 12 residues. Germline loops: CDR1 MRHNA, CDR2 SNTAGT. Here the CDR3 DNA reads TGTGCCATCTCGGGACAGAACGACGAGCAGTACTTC. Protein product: CAISGQNDEQYF.

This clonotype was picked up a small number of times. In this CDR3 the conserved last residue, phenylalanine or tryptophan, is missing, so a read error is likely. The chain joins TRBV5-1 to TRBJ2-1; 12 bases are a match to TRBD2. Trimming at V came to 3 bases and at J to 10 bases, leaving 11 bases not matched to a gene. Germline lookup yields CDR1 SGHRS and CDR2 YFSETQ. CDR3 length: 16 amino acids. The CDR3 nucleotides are TGCGCCAGCAGCTCCACTAGCGGGGGGTTATTCTGGGAGCAGTTCGTC. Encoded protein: CASSSTSGGLFWEQFV.

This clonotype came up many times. CDR3 coding DNA: TGTGCCAGCAGTTACGACGGGATCTGGAACGAGCAGTACTTC. Translating it yields CASSYDGIWNEQYF. The rearrangement links TRBV6-5 to TRBJ2-7; D may be TRBD2 (5 bases). The germline V and J ends were trimmed by 2 bases and 5 bases, with 13 bases remaining between them. The germline V gene encodes CDR1 MNHEY and CDR2 SVGAGI. This CDR3 has 14 amino acids.